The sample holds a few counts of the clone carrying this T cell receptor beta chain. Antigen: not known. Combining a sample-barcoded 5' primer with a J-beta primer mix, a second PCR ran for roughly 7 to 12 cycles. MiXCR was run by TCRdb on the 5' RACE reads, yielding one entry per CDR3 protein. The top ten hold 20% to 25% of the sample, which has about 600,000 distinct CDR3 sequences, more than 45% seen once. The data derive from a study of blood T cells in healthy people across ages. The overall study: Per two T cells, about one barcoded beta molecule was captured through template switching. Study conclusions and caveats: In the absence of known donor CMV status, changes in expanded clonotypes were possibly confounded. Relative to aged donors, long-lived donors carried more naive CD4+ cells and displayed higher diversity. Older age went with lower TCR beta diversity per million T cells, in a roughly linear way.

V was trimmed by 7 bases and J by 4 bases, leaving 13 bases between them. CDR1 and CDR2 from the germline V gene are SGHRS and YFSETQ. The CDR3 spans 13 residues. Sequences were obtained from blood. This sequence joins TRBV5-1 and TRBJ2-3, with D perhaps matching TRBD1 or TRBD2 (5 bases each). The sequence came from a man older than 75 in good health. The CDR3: CASAVGVPDTQYF. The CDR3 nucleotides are TGCGCCAGCGCTGTGGGGGTCCCAGATACGCAGTATTTT.